The rows below give T cell receptor beta chains drawn from one sample of a study of OX40 agonist ivuxolimab in advanced cancers. Repertoires were generated with immunoSEQ multiplex PCR, while TCRdb's copy carries only in-frame clones and drops some. The sample carries 90,000 to 95,000 clones, 84% recorded once. This specimen consisted of CD4+ or CD8+ T cells sorted from blood, obtained in a trial of the OX40 agonist ivuxolimab. The receptors originated from an adult with an advanced solid tumor such as melanoma, head and neck, liver or kidney cancer. The CDR3 runs from the conserved cysteine through the conserved F or W. Each record gives: CDR3 DNA, CDR3 protein, clone size, D gene, V gene, J gene. The D gene is left open where the match is weak. Rows may omit the clone size; those that give it use once, few, many or a size class.

TGTGCCAGCAGTTCGGTCGGGTCAACTAATGAAAAACTGTTTTTT,CASSSVGSTNEKLFF,-,-,TRBV27,TRBJ1-4
TGCAGCGTTGAGGAGAACTATGGCTACACCTTC,CSVEENYGYTF,-,-,TRBV29-1,TRBJ1-2
TGCAGCGTTGCGGTGGCTGGGCTACAGCCCCAGCATTTT,CSVAVAGLQPQHF,-,-,TRBV29-1,TRBJ1-5
TGTGCCAGCAGTTACTCGAAACAGGGGGCAAGGGAGCAGTTCTTC,CASSYSKQGAREQFF,-,TRBD1,TRBV6-5,TRBJ2-1
TGTGCCAGCAGGGTGGGGGACAGGGGCTCCAATCAGCCCCAGCATTTT,CASRVGDRGSNQPQHF,-,TRBD1,TRBV2,TRBJ1-5
TGCAGCGTTGTTCAGGAACCCAATCAGCCCCAGCATTTT,CSVVQEPNQPQHF,-,-,TRBV29-1,TRBJ1-5
TGCGCCAGCAGCTTTGACAGGCTGGAATCCGGGGATGAGCAGTTCTTC,CASSFDRLESGDEQFF,few,-,TRBV5-1,TRBJ2-1
TGCGCCAGCAGCGTGCCAGGGGCAGGGACTGAAGCTTTCTTT,CASSVPGAGTEAFF,-,-,TRBV5-1,TRBJ1-1
TGTGCCAGCAGCTTGGGCGGGACAGGACAAGAGACCCAGTACTTC,CASSLGGTGQETQYF,-,TRBD1,TRBV7-9,TRBJ2-5
TGTGCCAGCAGCCACCAGGGACAGGGGTTTTCCTACGAGCAGTACTTC,CASSHQGQGFSYEQYF,-,TRBD1,TRBV11-1,TRBJ2-7
TGTGCCAGCAGCCCAGGACAGATGAACACTGAAGCTTTCTTT,CASSPGQMNTEAFF,-,-,TRBV4-2,TRBJ1-1
TGCAGCGTTGGACTAACTCGGGTACAAGAGACCCAGTACTTC,CSVGLTRVQETQYF,-,-,TRBV29-1,TRBJ2-5
TGTGCCAGTTACGGGGGGGGACAGCCAAATTCACCCCTCCACTTT,CASYGGGQPNSPLHF,few,TRBD1,TRBV2,TRBJ1-6
TGTGCCACCCACCTTAGCGGGGGAGAGACCCAGTACTTC,CATHLSGGETQYF,-,TRBD2,TRBV28,TRBJ2-5
TGTGCCAGCACACAGGGGGCCAATTCACCCCTCCACTTT,CASTQGANSPLHF,few,TRBD1,TRBV6-5,TRBJ1-6
TGTGCCAGCAGTTATAATCCCAGAGGTGAAAAACTGTTTTTT,CASSYNPRGEKLFF,-,-,TRBV6-5,TRBJ1-4
TGTGCCAGCAGCCCCCTAGGGATTCCAAATCCCGGGGAGCTGTTTTTT,CASSPLGIPNPGELFF,-,-,TRBV11-2,TRBJ2-2
TGTGCCAGCAGTTTTGGCGCTGGACGGCGTGTGACCCAGTACTTC,CASSFGAGRRVTQYF,-,-,TRBV28,TRBJ2-5
TGTGCCAGCAGCTTCCAAAGCGGGGGGGCCACAGATACGCAGTATTTT,CASSFQSGGATDTQYF,-,TRBD2,TRBV7-2,TRBJ2-3
TGTGCCAGCAGTGAAGCCCAAGCGGGGGTCCGAAGAGAGACCCAGTACTTC,CASSEAQAGVRRETQYF,-,TRBD2,TRBV6-1,TRBJ2-5
TGTGCCAGCAGCTTGGATAGGGGAAAGAACACTGAAGCTTTCTTT,CASSLDRGKNTEAFF,-,-,TRBV5-6,TRBJ1-1
TGTGCCAGCAGCTTGACAGTAAACACTGAAGCTTTCTTT,CASSLTVNTEAFF,-,-,TRBV7-2,TRBJ1-1
TGTGCCAGCTCACCACGGGAACCCAACACCGGGGAGCTGTTTTTT,CASSPREPNTGELFF,-,-,TRBV18,TRBJ2-2
TGTGCCAGCAGAGATACAGGGGTTGAGCAGTTCTTC,CASRDTGVEQFF,-,TRBD1,TRBV6-5,TRBJ2-1
TGTGCCAGTAGAAGCGGGGCTGGGGCCAACGTCCTGACTTTC,CASRSGAGANVLTF,once,TRBD2,TRBV19,TRBJ2-6
TGTGCCAGCTCGAGGTACGGGACCTCGAACTCTGGGGCCAACGTCCTGACTTTC,CASSRYGTSNSGANVLTF,-,-,TRBV18,TRBJ2-6
TGTGCCACCAGCAGAGGTACCGACAGGGGAGGGGAAAAACTGTTTTTT,CATSRGTDRGGEKLFF,-,TRBD1,TRBV15,TRBJ1-4
TGCGCCAGCCGCTATGGGGGGGCGAACTATGGCTACACCTTC,CASRYGGANYGYTF,-,-,TRBV5-1,TRBJ1-2
TGTGCCAGCAGAGGGCGGACAGGCATCTATGGCTACACCTTC,CASRGRTGIYGYTF,-,TRBD1,TRBV2,TRBJ1-2
TGTGCCAGCAGTGTATATAATTCACCCCTCCACTTT,CASSVYNSPLHF,-,-,TRBV27,TRBJ1-6
TGTGCCATCAGTGCGGACAGGGAACCGTATGGCTACACCTTC,CAISADREPYGYTF,few,TRBD1,TRBV10-3,TRBJ1-2
TGTGCCAGCAGTTATACAGAAAGCACAGATACGCAGTATTTT,CASSYTESTDTQYF,-,-,TRBV6-5,TRBJ2-3
TGTGCCAGCAGTTGGGGGGGAGAAGAGACCCAGTACTTC,CASSWGGEETQYF,-,TRBD2,TRBV27,TRBJ2-5
TGTGCCAGCAGTACCCCAGGGACAGTGGAGCAGTTCTTC,CASSTPGTVEQFF,-,TRBD1,TRBV6-5,TRBJ2-1
TGTGCCAGCAGCTTACGTAACCCGACCGACAATGAGCAGTTCTTC,CASSLRNPTDNEQFF,-,-,TRBV5-4,TRBJ2-1
TGTGCCAGCAGCCAAACTAGCGGGGGGTACAATGAGCAGTTCTTC,CASSQTSGGYNEQFF,-,TRBD2,TRBV9,TRBJ2-1
TGTGCCAGCAGAGCGCAGGGGGTGGCGAACGCTGAAGCTTTCTTT,CASRAQGVANAEAFF,-,TRBD1,TRBV6-4,TRBJ1-1
TGTGCCAGCAAATTGCAAGAGACCCAGTACTTC,CASKLQETQYF,-,-,TRBV2,TRBJ2-5
TGTGCCAGCAGCCCTCAGACAGGCCTCCCCGGCGCCTTC,CASSPQTGLPGAF,medium-sized,-,TRBV7-9,TRBJ1-2
TGTGCCAGCAGCTTACTCCCAATCTCTAGCACAGATACGCAGTATTTT,CASSLLPISSTDTQYF,-,-,TRBV7-3,TRBJ2-3
TGTGCCAGCAGTGCACGCCAGGACAGGGAACCGGGAGAGCAGTTCTTC,CASSARQDREPGEQFF,-,TRBD1,TRBV25-1,TRBJ2-1
TGTGCCAGCAATCCAGGGACAGGGGGCAATCAGCCCCAGCATTTT,CASNPGTGGNQPQHF,-,TRBD1,TRBV6-1,TRBJ1-5
TGTGCCAGCAGCCAGCCTACAGGGTTGAGGGAGACCCAGTACTTC,CASSQPTGLRETQYF,-,-,TRBV14,TRBJ2-5
TGTGCCAGCAGCTTAACACAGGGGGTTGGAAACACCATATATTTT,CASSLTQGVGNTIYF,-,TRBD1,TRBV11-2,TRBJ1-3
TGTGCCAGCAGCAATAGCAATCAGCCCCAGCATTTT,CASSNSNQPQHF,-,-,TRBV2,TRBJ1-5
TGTGCCACCAGGGGGGAAGTTGCAACTAATGAAAAACTGTTTTTT,CATRGEVATNEKLFF,-,TRBD1,TRBV28,TRBJ1-4
TGTGCCAGCAGCGGAGCCCAATTACAGGGGGCGAGGTTTCGGTTTTCACCCCTCCACTTT,CASSGAQLQGARFRFSPLHF,-,TRBD1,TRBV9,TRBJ1-6
TGCGCCAGCAGGGAACAGGGGGAGAGTACTGAAGCTTTCTTT,CASREQGESTEAFF,-,TRBD1,TRBV5-1,TRBJ1-1
TGTGCCAGCTCCGGGAGCCTCTCTGGAAACACCATATATTTT,CASSGSLSGNTIYF,-,-,TRBV11-2,TRBJ1-3
TGTGCCAGCAGTAGACAGGGGACCACCGGGGAGCTGTTTTTT,CASSRQGTTGELFF,-,TRBD1,TRBV2,TRBJ2-2
TGTGCCATCAGCCTAGCGGACTACACAGATACGCAGTATTTT,CAISLADYTDTQYF,once,TRBD2,TRBV10-3,TRBJ2-3
TGTGCCAGCAGTTCCGTGGGATCCAATGAAAAACTGTTTTTT,CASSSVGSNEKLFF,-,-,TRBV28,TRBJ1-4
TGTGCCAGTAGTATAGGCGGAGATACGCAGTATTTT,CASSIGGDTQYF,-,-,TRBV19,TRBJ2-3
TGCGCCAGCAGCTTGGGGCAGCTTGCGACTAACTATGGCTACACCTTC,CASSLGQLATNYGYTF,-,-,TRBV5-1,TRBJ1-2
TGTGCCAGCGGGGGGCGGGACGAGCAGTACTTC,CASGGRDEQYF,-,-,TRBV6-5,TRBJ2-7
TGTGCCAGCAGTTCCCATATGAACACTGAAGCTTTCTTT,CASSSHMNTEAFF,-,-,TRBV28,TRBJ1-1
TGTGCCAGCAGCCCTAGGACAGGGGGAACGGGAGGCTACACCTTC,CASSPRTGGTGGYTF,-,TRBD1,TRBV7-2,TRBJ1-2
TGCAGCCTCTCGAAGGGGGAGAATGAGCAGTTCTTC,CSLSKGENEQFF,-,-,TRBV29-1,TRBJ2-1
TGTGCCATCAGTGAGATTGGCGGGAGCCCCGGGGAGCTGTTTTTT,CAISEIGGSPGELFF,few,TRBD2,TRBV10-3,TRBJ2-2